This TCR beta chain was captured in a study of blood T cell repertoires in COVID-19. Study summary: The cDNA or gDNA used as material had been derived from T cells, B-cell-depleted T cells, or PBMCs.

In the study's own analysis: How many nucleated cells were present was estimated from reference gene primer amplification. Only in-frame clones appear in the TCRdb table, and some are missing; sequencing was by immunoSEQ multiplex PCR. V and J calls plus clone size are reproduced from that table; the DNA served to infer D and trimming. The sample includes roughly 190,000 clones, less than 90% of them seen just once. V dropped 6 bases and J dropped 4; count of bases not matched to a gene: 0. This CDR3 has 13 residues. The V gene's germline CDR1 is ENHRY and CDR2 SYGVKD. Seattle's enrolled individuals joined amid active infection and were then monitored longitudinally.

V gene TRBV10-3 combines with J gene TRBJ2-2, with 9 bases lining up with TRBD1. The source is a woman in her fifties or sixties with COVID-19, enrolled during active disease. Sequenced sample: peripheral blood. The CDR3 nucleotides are TGTGCCATCAGGGACAGGGGCACCGGGGAGCTGTTTTTT. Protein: CAIRDRGTGELFF.